This TCR beta chain was observed in a study of T cells after posttransplantation cyclophosphamide. From germline, CDR1 is WSHSY and CDR2 SAAADI. CDR3 length: 15 residues. V shed 10 bases and J 2 bases; nucleotides not matched to a gene: 7. Assay: immunoSEQ multiplex PCR; the TCRdb copy retains only in-frame clones and omits some. The repertoire has approximately 28,000 clones, around 90% of them found once; the top ten carry 0.2% to 0.3%. The naive gate required viable CD3+CD4+ or CD3+CD8+ cells with CCR7+CD45RA+CD45RO-CD95-CD27+CD28+ phenotype. This clone was counted only a few times. This rearrangement joins TRBV10-2 to TRBJ2-2; TRBD1 agrees at 10 bases. The sample comprised naive CD4+ T cells sorted from PBMCs. This clonotype originated in a woman aged 55-69 years in good health, CMV-negative, and a related stem cell transplant donor. CDR3 sequence: CATRDRGLNTGELFF. The CDR3 DNA sequence: TGCGCCACCCGGGACAGGGGTTTAAACACCGGGGAGCTGTTTTTT.